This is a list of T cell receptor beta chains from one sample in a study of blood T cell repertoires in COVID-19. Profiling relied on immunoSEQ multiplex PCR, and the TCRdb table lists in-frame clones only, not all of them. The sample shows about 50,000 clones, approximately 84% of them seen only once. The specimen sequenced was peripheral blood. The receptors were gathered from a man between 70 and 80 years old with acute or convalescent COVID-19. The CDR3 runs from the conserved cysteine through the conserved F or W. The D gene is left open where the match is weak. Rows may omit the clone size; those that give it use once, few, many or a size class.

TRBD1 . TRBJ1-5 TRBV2 CASRYRGGNQPQHF TGTGCCAGCAGGTACAGGGGTGGCAATCAGCCCCAGCATTTT
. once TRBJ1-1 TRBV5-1 CASSLASGFNTEAFF TGCGCCAGCAGCTTGGCGTCAGGATTTAACACTGAAGCTTTCTTT
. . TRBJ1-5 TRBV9 CASSVGRGGTGNQPQHF TGTGCCAGCAGCGTAGGGAGGGGGGGCACTGGCAATCAGCCCCAGCATTTT
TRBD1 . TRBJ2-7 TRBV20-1 CSASSDRGEQYF TGCAGTGCTAGTTCGGACAGGGGCGAGCAGTACTTC
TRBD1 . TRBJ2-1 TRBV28 CASSPGTGRYNEQFF TGTGCCAGCAGTCCCGGGACAGGGAGATACAATGAGCAGTTCTTC
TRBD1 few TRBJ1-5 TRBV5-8 CASSLLAGGYQPQHF TGTGCCAGCAGCTTATTGGCAGGGGGCTATCAGCCCCAGCATTTT
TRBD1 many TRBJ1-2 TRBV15 CATSRGKAGGGYTF TGTGCCACCAGCAGGGGGAAGGCAGGGGGAGGCTACACCTTC
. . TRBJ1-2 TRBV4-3 CASSRGLDSSNYGYTF TGCGCCAGCAGCCGAGGTTTGGACAGCTCTAACTATGGCTACACCTTC
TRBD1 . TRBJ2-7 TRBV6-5 CASSPGTDYEQYF TGTGCCAGCAGTCCCGGGACAGACTACGAGCAGTACTTC
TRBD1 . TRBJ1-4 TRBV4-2 CASRATGANNEKLFF TGTGCCAGCAGGGCGACAGGGGCGAATAATGAAAAACTGTTTTTT
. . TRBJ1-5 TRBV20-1 CSVSKGYSNQPQHF TGCAGTGTTAGTAAGGGGTATAGCAATCAGCCCCAGCATTTT
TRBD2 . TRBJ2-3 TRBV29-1 CSVEDRVAGVVDTQYF TGCAGCGTTGAAGATCGGGTAGCGGGAGTAGTAGATACGCAGTATTTT
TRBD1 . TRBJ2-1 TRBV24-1 CATSDPRTGDNEQFF TGTGCCACCAGTGATCCCCGGACAGGGGACAATGAGCAGTTCTTC
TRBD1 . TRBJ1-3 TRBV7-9 CASKRGQAWGNTIYF TGTGCCAGCAAGAGGGGACAGGCGTGGGGAAACACCATATATTTT
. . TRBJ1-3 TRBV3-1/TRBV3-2 CASSQGRFTGNTIYF TGTGCCAGCAGCCAAGGGAGATTTACTGGAAACACCATATATTTT
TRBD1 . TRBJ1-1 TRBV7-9 CASSSTGGKTEAFF TGTGCCAGCAGCTCGACAGGGGGGAAGACTGAAGCTTTCTTT
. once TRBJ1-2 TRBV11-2 CASSNRGYGYTF TGTGCCAGCAGCAACCGGGGGTATGGCTACACCTTC
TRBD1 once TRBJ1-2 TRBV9 CASSVEGQGAIYGYTF TGTGCCAGCAGCGTAGAGGGACAGGGGGCGATCTATGGCTACACCTTC
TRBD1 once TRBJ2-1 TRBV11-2 CASSLAGQGRRGEQFF TGTGCCAGCAGCTTAGCGGGACAGGGGAGAAGAGGTGAGCAGTTCTTC
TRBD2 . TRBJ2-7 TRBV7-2 CASSLASATSRYEQYF TGTGCCAGCAGCTTAGCGTCCGCGACTAGCCGCTACGAGCAGTACTTC